This T cell receptor (beta chain) derives from a study of T cells in Graves' hyperthyroidism and ophthalmopathy. For the study at large: Once the initial diagnosis was made, peripheral blood was obtained before any treatment. Findings and limits, study-wide: The model identified upcoming ophthalmopathy a median 6.5 months ahead of onset. Most clonotypes expanded in thyroid above 0.001 were likewise present in blood. From stable hyperthyroidism, ophthalmopathy was set apart by a 13 V-J model.

Germline V gives CDR1 SGHNT, CDR2 YYREEE (reference sequence). The CDR3 is 16 residues long. The trim removed 10 bases at V and 2 bases at J, leaving 11 bases unmatched. TCR beta CDR3 sequences were amplified from RNA transcripts. The HTBI primer set served for first-round RT-PCR of the TCR CDR3. TCRdb itself ran the multiplex PCR reads through MiXCR, one entry per CDR3 protein. Among about 350,000 distinct CDR3 sequences, over 11% were seen once, and the ten largest hold 20% to 25%. As regards this clonotype: The target antigen is unknown.

This clonotype was obtained from a woman in her 30s with Graves' hyperthyroidism. Specimen: blood. This chain connects TRBV5-4 to TRBJ2-1; 11 bases align to TRBD1. The CDR3 loop is CASDRDRGIPYNEQFF. In DNA form, the CDR3 reads TGTGCCTCCGACCGGGACAGGGGGATTCCCTACAATGAGCAGTTCTTC.